The next 19 T cell receptor beta chains were all read from a single sample in a study of cytomegalovirus exposure and HLA in healthy donors. The PCR used 60 Vbeta and 13 Jbeta primers. Here immunoSEQ multiplex PCR was the method, and the copy in TCRdb shows in-frame clones only, minus some. Of around 130,000 clones in the sample, about three quarters were seen once. Source material: PBMCs. Every receptor here comes from a man between 40 and 49 years old in good health and CMV-seropositive.

The chain combines TRBV28 with TRBJ1-2, with TRBD1 as a possible D gene (5 bases). The V gene's germline CDR1 is MDHEN and CDR2 SYDVKM. V was pared by 2 bases and J by 14 bases, with 15 bases between. The CDR3 covers 12 residues. CDR3 bases: TGTGCCAGCAGTTTAGGGGCAGCGCGCCAAACCTTC. The encoded protein is CASSLGAARQTF.

This rearrangement joins TRBV30 to TRBJ1-5; no reliable D call. Trimming pared 1 base from V and 6 bases from J, leaving 7 bases between. The CDR3 consists of 12 residues. Germline lookup yields CDR1 GTSNPN and CDR2 SVGIG (reference sequence). CDR3 coding DNA: TGTGCCTGGAGTGATTCGAGTCAGCCCCAGCATTTT. Protein: CAWSDSSQPQHF. Filled out from reference TRBV30 and TRBJ1-5, the complete variable domain reads SQTIHQWPATLVQPVGSPLSLECTVEGTSNPNLYWYRQAAGRGLQLLFYSVGIGQISSEVPQNLSASRPQDRQFILSSKKLLLSDSGFYLCAWSDSSQPQHFGDGTRLSIL.

V usage is TRBV27 and J usage is TRBJ1-5, with 7 bases fitting TRBD1. Germline V gene data show CDR1 as MNHEY and CDR2 as SMNVEV (reference sequence). The CDR3 consists of 16 residues. The junction had 11 bases not matched to a gene; V was cut back by 3 bases and J by 6 bases. This CDR3 reads CASSFSGTVAGQPQHF. Here the CDR3 DNA reads TGTGCCAGCAGTTTCTCCGGGACAGTCGCGGGTCAGCCCCAGCATTTT.

The chain uses TRBV27 and TRBJ2-1, with D perhaps TRBD1 (5 bases). The germline V and J ends were trimmed by 4 bases and 7 bases, with 5 bases remaining between them. Germline loops: CDR1 MNHEY, CDR2 SMNVEV (reference sequence). The CDR3 is 11 residues long. The CDR3 reads CASSSGNEQFF. The CDR3 DNA reads TGTGCCAGCAGTTCAGGGAATGAGCAGTTCTTC.

The chain is built from TRBV27 and TRBJ1-1, with 9 bases matching TRBD1. There are 15 residues in the CDR3. V shed 10 bases and J 3 bases; nucleotides not matched to a gene: 12. CDR1 and CDR2 (germline): MNHEY, SMNVEV (reference sequence). This CDR3 reads CAILRRTGEHTEAFF. For the CDR3, the DNA is TGTGCCATCCTACGACGGACAGGGGAGCACACTGAAGCTTTCTTT.

The genes are TRBV14 and TRBJ2-7; D is perhaps TRBD1 (6 bases). The germline gives CDR1 SGHDN, CDR2 FVKESK. The CDR3 covers 15 residues. Trimming took off 4 bases at V and 0 bases at J, with 13 bases between the two ends. The CDR3: CASSRTGPISYEQYF. The CDR3 DNA sequence: TGTGCCAGCAGCCGAACAGGGCCGATCTCCTACGAGCAGTACTTC.

V gene TRBV11-2 combines with J gene TRBJ2-1, with TRBD2 matching 8 bases. Germline V gene data show CDR1 as SGHAT and CDR2 as FQNNGV. With V trimmed by 2 bases and J by 8 bases, 8 bases remained unmatched. The CDR3 spans 15 residues. The DNA of the CDR3 is TGTGCCAGCAGCTTATCCGGGACTAGTTATTATGAGCAGTTCTTC. Translated: CASSLSGTSYYEQFF.

The chain recombines TRBV30 with TRBJ1-4, with 8 nucleotides matching TRBD1. The V gene end was trimmed by 2 bases and the J gene end by 12 bases; junction bases not matched to a gene: 8. There are 13 residues in the CDR3. Germline-derived CDR1 and CDR2 are GTSNPN and SVGIG (reference sequence). The CDR3 nucleotides are TGTGCCTGGAGTCCCACTCAGACAGGGGAACTGTTTTTT. Amino acids: CAWSPTQTGELFF.

J is TRBJ2-7 and V is TRBV23-1; D is unresolved. TRBV23-1 is assigned to the ORF class and has an uncertain function. The CDR3 has 18 amino acids. V dropped 0 bases and J dropped 3 bases, with 21 bases sitting between them. CDR3 residues: CASSQSFQRLSHFYEQYF. CDR3 DNA: TGCGCCAGCAGTCAATCGTTCCAGCGCCTATCCCATTTCTACGAGCAGTACTTC.

In its sample, this clone was seen once. V and J are TRBV5-4 and TRBJ2-7, with 9 bases fitting TRBD2. The CDR3 consists of 15 residues. Per the germline V gene, CDR1 is SGHNT and CDR2 is YYREEE (reference sequence). After removal of 2 bases from V and 2 bases from J, the junction contained 5 bases not matched to a gene. CDR3 bases: TGTGCCAGCAGCTTAGAAGGCGGGGGGGCCTACGAGCAGTACTTC. Protein sequence: CASSLEGGGAYEQYF.

The chain combines TRBV19 with TRBJ2-5; weak D call: TRBD1 (5 bases). The germline gives CDR1 LNHDA, CDR2 SQIVND (reference sequence). V lost 3 bases, J lost 4 bases, and 12 bases lay in between. The CDR3 totals 14 residues. The CDR3 DNA reads TGTGCCAGTAGTATTAGGGGAATTCCAGAGACCCAGTACTTC. This encodes CASSIRGIPETQYF.

The rearrangement uses TRBV18 and TRBJ2-7, with D perhaps TRBD1 (6 bases). Trimming left V 3 bases short and J 6 bases short, with 24 bases between. The CDR3 contains 17 residues. The germline gives CDR1 KGHSH, CDR2 LQKENI. CDR3 bases: TGTGCCAGCTCACCCACCCCTACAGGGAATTATTTCTTCGAGCAGTACTTC. Protein: CASSPTPTGNYFFEQYF.

The rearrangement joins TRBV5-4 to TRBJ2-7, with 8 nucleotides matching TRBD2. Losses at the gene ends were 0 bases for V and 2 bases for J; bases not matched to a gene: 7. The CDR3 runs 16 residues. Per germline, CDR1 SGHNT and CDR2 YYREEE (reference sequence). The CDR3, as DNA: TGTGCCAGCAGCTTGGCCGGGGCGGGGGGAGCCTACGAGCAGTACTTC. It yields the protein CASSLAGAGGAYEQYF.

The V call is TRBV15, the J call TRBJ1-1; 8 nucleotides agree with TRBD1. J lost 5 bases, V lost 0 bases, and 5 bases had no gene match. In germline, CDR1 is LNHNV, CDR2 YYDKDF (reference sequence). The CDR3 length is 15 residues. The DNA of the CDR3 is TGTGCCACCAGCAGAGATTATCAGGGGGCAACTGAAGCTTTCTTT. This gives the protein CATSRDYQGATEAFF.

The chain uses TRBV19 and TRBJ1-1; TRBD1 might be the D (5 bases). CDR3 length: 14 residues. CDR1 and CDR2 from the germline V gene are LNHDA and SQIVND (reference sequence). The ends were cut back, 10 bases at V and 0 bases at J, with 15 bases in the middle. CDR3 coding DNA: TGTGCCACCCGACAGAATTTGATGAACACTGAAGCTTTCTTT. It is translated as CATRQNLMNTEAFF.

V and J are TRBV28 and TRBJ2-7; 9 bases are a match to TRBD1. Trimming removed 8 bases from V and 2 bases from J; junction bases left unmatched: 4. CDR3 length: 13 residues. In germline, CDR1 is MDHEN, CDR2 SYDVKM. The chain's CDR3 is CASDRGGAYEQYF. CDR3 bases: TGTGCCAGCGACAGGGGGGGAGCCTACGAGCAGTACTTC.

The chain has TRBV5-1 and TRBJ1-4; D is ambiguous. CDR3 length equals 14 residues. Germline CDR1 is SGHRS and CDR2 is YFSETQ. V lost 4 bases, J lost 8 bases, and 15 bases lay in between. The DNA for the CDR3 is TGCGCCAGCAGCCTCCTTACCGGGAGGGAAAAACTGTTTTTT. This encodes CASSLLTGREKLFF.

This chain uses TRBV2 with TRBJ2-5; a weak D match, TRBD1 (5 bases). Germline V gene sequence: CDR1 SNHLY, CDR2 FYNNEI. The CDR3 consists of 14 residues. Deletions cut 1 base from V and 7 bases from J, with 13 bases between. The CDR3 region is CASSEGQGLGTQYF. CDR3 nucleotides: TGTGCCAGCAGTGAAGGGCAGGGCCTTGGGACCCAGTACTTC. The full variable domain, completed using reference TRBV2 and TRBJ2-5, is EPEVTQTPSHQVTQMGQEVILRCVPISNHLYFYWYRQILGQKVEFLVSFYNNEISEKSEIFDDQFSVERPDGSNFTLKIRSTKLEDSAMYFCASSEGQGLGTQYFGPGTRLLVL.

The V and J genes are TRBV6-5 and TRBJ2-1; no reliable D call. The CDR3 is made up of 15 amino acids. CDR1 is MNHEY, CDR2 SVGAGI, per germline. V dropped 2 bases and J dropped 0 bases, with 8 bases sitting between them. CDR3 loop: CASSYRVVSYNEQFF. The CDR3 nucleotides read TGTGCCAGCAGTTACCGGGTAGTCTCCTACAATGAGCAGTTCTTC.